Sequencing of this T cell receptor (beta chain) was carried out in a study of control samples from healthy donors and cancer patients. Per the germline V gene, CDR1 is SQVTM and CDR2 is ANQGSEA. This CDR3 region has 14 residues. V gave up 6 bases and J gave up 5 bases, with 16 bases separating them. Sequencing used immunoSEQ multiplex PCR; TCRdb keeps in-frame clones, though not all of them. The sample has about 110,000 clones, around nine tenths seen once. The sequence derives from an older woman with lung cancer. The genes are TRBV29-1 and TRBJ2-2, with TRBD2 as a possible D gene (7 bases). Source material: PBMCs. The CDR3 coding sequence is TGCAGCGTGAGGGGGGGCGCGTCGACCGGGGAGCTGTTTTTT. The encoded protein is CSVRGGASTGELFF.